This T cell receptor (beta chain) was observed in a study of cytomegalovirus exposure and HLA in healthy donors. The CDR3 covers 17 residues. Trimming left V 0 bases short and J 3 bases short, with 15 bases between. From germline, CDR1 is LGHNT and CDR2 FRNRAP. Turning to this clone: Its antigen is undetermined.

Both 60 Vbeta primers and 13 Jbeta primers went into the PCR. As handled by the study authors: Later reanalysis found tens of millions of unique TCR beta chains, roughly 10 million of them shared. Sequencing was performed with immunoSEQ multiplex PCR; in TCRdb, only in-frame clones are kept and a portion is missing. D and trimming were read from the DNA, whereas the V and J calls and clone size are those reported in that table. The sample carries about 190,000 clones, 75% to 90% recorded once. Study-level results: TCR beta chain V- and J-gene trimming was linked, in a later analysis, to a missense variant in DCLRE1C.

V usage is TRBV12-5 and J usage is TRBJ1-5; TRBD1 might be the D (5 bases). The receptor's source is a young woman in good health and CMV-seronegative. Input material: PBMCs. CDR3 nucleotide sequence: TGTGCTAGTGGTTTGGTACCCGGGGGACCGAACAATCAGCCCCAGCATTTT. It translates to CASGLVPGGPNNQPQHF.